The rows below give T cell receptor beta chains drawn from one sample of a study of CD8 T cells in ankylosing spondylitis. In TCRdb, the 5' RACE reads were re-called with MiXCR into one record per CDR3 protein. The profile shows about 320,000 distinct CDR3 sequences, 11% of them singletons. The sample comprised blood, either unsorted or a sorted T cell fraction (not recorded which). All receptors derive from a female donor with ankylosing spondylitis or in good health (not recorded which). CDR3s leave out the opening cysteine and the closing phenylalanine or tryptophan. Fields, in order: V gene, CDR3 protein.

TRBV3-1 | ASRQTAEAF
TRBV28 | ASSQRQVNYGYT
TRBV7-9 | ASSTRLAGEGNEQF
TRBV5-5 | ASSLAAAASVAKNIQY
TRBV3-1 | ASSQVLAGVLNEQY
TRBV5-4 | ASSTTGGIGEKLF
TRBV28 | ASTVGTSQETQY
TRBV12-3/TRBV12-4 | ASSLRSSLAMDTQY
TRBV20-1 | SARGSLASSETNTGELF
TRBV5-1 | ASSLESGPTYEQY
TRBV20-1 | CASVVRENQGGNNSPLH
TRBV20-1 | SARVPSGTAREGYT
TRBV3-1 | ASSLGGQGLGEQY
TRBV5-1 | ASSLVPGRRNTEAF
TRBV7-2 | ASSLGVARDTQY
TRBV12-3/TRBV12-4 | ASRDRGNNNEQF
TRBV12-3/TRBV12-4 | ASSVVSGVYNEQF
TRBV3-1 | ASSPRTGGTEAF
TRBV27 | ASSSSDFTLGTDTQY
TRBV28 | ASVTGLQGAF
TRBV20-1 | SARRGQGGQGYT
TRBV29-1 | SVGWTGGRNEQF
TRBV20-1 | SAPPASGRANEQF
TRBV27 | ASSLTGSLPDEQY
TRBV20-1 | SARDLLRVTNTEAF
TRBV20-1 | SARYDQGGLAVSAKNIQY
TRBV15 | ATSRDKGTSSYNEQF
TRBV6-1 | ASTPIAGGLALEQY
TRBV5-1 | ASSWTGVGYEQY
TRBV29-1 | SGANTGELF
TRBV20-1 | SASQLLNNEQF
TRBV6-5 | ASSYGLNNEQF
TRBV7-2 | ASSPRWQGIVDTQY
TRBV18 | ASSPGSSSIKQY
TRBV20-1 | SARGTRPQETQY
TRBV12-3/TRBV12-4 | ASSFRGPLYEQY
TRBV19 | ASSELGLAGGKVNEQF
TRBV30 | AWSVQSSAGELF
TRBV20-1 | SARDPLTRPPGSQY
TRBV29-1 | SVESGGTGEPNYGYT
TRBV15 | ATSRDPTGVLNEQY
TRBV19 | ASSRTGTSGNTIY
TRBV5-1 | ASSLWGDAGELF
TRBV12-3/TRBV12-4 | ASSLARIREQF
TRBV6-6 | ASTSTGVRKF
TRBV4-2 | ASSQAGQGGKDTQY
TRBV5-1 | ASTQGLATYEQY
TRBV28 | ASSSSGHGPGANVLT
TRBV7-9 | ASSSRQSYEQY
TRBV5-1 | ASSGGQGAPGEQF
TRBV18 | ASSPQRGGGTDTQY
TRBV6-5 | ASSYSIGGPLH
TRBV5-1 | ASSLVVPSGGPTQY
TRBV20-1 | SVPWTGKETQY
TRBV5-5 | ASSPMGRGDQPQH
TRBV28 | ASSWDLRPYEQY
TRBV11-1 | ASSLPRAGASEQF
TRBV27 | ASSTSGQGGYT
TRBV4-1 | ASSQDGTGRADTQY